Below, one T cell receptor beta chain is given with its context. This specimen belongs to a study of blood T cell repertoires in COVID-19. Study in general: The study drew acute and convalescent COVID-19 samples from the United States, Italy and Spain. The cDNA or gDNA used as material had been derived from T cells, B-cell-depleted T cells, or PBMCs.

The CDR3 totals 18 residues. The V gene's germline CDR1 is LNHDA and CDR2 SQIVND (reference sequence). The V end lost 2 bases, the J end lost 0 bases, and 17 bases lay between the germline ends. In the authors' methods: Reference gene primer amplification yielded estimated nucleated cell counts. The protocol was immunoSEQ multiplex PCR, while the TCRdb copy is restricted to in-frame clones and leaves out a portion. That table supplies the V and J calls and clone size; D and trimming were determined from the DNA. The table includes over 100,000 clones, about 85% detected once. The sequenced sample was peripheral blood. The clonotype originates from a man aged 35-49 years with acute or convalescent COVID-19. The V call is TRBV19, the J call TRBJ2-4; possibly TRBD2 for D (5 bases). CDR3 loop: CASSIMIGLGRAKNIQYF. CDR3 sequence (DNA): TGTGCCAGTAGTATAATGATCGGGCTAGGGAGAGCCAAAAACATTCAGTACTTC.